This T cell receptor beta chain was sequenced during a study of cytomegalovirus exposure and HLA in healthy donors. Notes on the study in general: A previous analysis found most TCR beta V segments productive roughly 90% or roughly 30% of the time. More clonal expansion characterized HLA-associated TCR beta chains than equally common others in a later analysis.

This clone was observed a single time. No antigen is known for it. Germline trimming cut 5 bases from V and 1 base from J; bases unmatched to any gene: 4. Per the germline V gene, CDR1 is LNHNV and CDR2 is YYDKDF (reference sequence). The CDR3 is 15 amino acids. The study ran its PCR with 60 Vbeta and 13 Jbeta primers. Assay used: immunoSEQ multiplex PCR; TCRdb lists only in-frame clones, some missing. The sample holds about 130,000 clones, 74% seen once. This chain joins TRBV15 and TRBJ2-3, with 9 bases lining up with TRBD1. The source is a woman in her forties or fifties in good health and CMV-seropositive. The sample was PBMCs. As DNA, the CDR3 is TGTGCCACCAGCGCGCGGACAGGGGGCACAGATACGCAGTATTTT. Translation: CATSARTGGTDTQYF.